This T cell receptor beta chain was sequenced in a study of cytotoxic CD8 clonotypes in ibrutinib-treated CLL. Study-wide results and caveats: Baseline levels were approached again at progression, after clonality had risen at ibrutinib response. Public clonotypes occurred uncommonly; on treatment, they contracted or remained stable.

V lost 0 bases to trimming and J lost 6 bases, with 9 bases between them. CDR1 MNHEY and CDR2 SVGAGI come from the germline V gene. This CDR3 has 14 amino acids. Sequencing sought depths of 1 in 200,000 to 1 in 1 million T cells. Sequencing was performed with immunoSEQ multiplex PCR; in TCRdb, only in-frame clones are kept and a portion is missing. Here the sample spans some 300,000 clones, around four fifths being singletons. As concerns this clone: What it recognizes is unknown.

The rearrangement links TRBV6-5 to TRBJ1-5; D is ambiguous. The source of this sequence is a human donor with chronic lymphocytic leukemia. The sequenced sample was PBMCs, obtained before ibrutinib treatment. The CDR3 DNA sequence: TGTGCCAGCAGTTACTCGAGGATGGGTCAGCCCCAGCATTTT. It encodes CASSYSRMGQPQHF.